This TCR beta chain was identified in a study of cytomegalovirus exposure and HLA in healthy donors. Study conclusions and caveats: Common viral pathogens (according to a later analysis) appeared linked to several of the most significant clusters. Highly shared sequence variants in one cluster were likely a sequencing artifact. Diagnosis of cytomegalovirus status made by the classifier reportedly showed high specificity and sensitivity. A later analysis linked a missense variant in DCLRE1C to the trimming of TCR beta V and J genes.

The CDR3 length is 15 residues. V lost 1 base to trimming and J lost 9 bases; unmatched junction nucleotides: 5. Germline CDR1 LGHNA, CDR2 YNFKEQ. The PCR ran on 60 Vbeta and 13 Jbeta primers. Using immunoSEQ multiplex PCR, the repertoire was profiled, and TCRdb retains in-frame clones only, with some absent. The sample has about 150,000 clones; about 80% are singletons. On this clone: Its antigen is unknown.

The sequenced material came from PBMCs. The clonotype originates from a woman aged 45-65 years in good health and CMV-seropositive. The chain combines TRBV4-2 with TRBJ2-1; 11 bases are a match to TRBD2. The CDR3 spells CASSQGLAGSGEQFF. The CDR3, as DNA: TGTGCCAGCAGCCAAGGACTAGCGGGGTCGGGTGAGCAGTTCTTC.